This T cell receptor beta chain was recovered during a study of control samples from healthy donors and cancer patients. The assay was immunoSEQ multiplex PCR, and TCRdb's table has in-frame clones only and misses some. The table records under 150,000 clones, 88% of them present only once. CDR1 and CDR2 (germline): MGHRA, YSYEKL. V gave up 5 bases and J gave up 8 bases, with 21 bases separating them. This CDR3 is 16 amino acids long. This clone was detected a few times. Input material: blood. The sequence derives from a woman between 25 and 40 years old in good health. The chain recombines TRBV4-1 with TRBJ1-4; unclear D gene. The CDR3 DNA reads as TGCGCCAGCAGCGAAAATCCTCCCATAACCGCAGAAAAACTGTTTTTT. As protein: CASSENPPITAEKLFF.